Below are 21 T cell receptor beta chains sequenced from a single sample in a study of cytomegalovirus exposure and HLA in healthy donors (dated by TCRdb to 2017 to 2019). The library was obtained by the immunoSEQ multiplex PCR assay. The multiplex PCR relied on a mix of 60 forward primers for TCR Vbeta segments and 13 reverse primers for TCR Jbeta segments. TCRdb stores this immuneACCESS table with in-frame sequences only. Part of the clones is absent; in the studies checked, under half of the shortfall reflects unresolved V genes, and no reason is known for the rest. In all, the sample holds under 150,000 clones, and under 85% of those were seen once. The ten largest clones add up to about 6.7% of the sample. The specimen was PBMCs. The receptors stem from a woman aged 40 to 50 in good health and CMV-seropositive.

The chain uses TRBV5-1 and TRBJ2-3; the match to TRBD2 covers 10 bases. CDR1 is SGHRS, CDR2 YFSETQ, per germline. After removal of 0 bases from V and 2 bases from J, the junction contained 3 bases not matched to a gene. The CDR3 consists of 16 residues. In nucleotides, the CDR3 is TGCGCCAGCAGCTTGGGGAGCGGGGGGGCCACAGATACGCAGTATTTT. It yields the protein CASSLGSGGATDTQYF. Full variable domain (remainder filled in from reference TRBV5-1 and TRBJ2-3): KAGVTQTPRYLIKTRGQQVTLSCSPISGHRSVSWYQQTPGQGLQFLFEYFSETQRNKGNFPGRFSGRQFSNSRSEMNVSTLELGDSALYLCASSLGSGGATDTQYFGPGTRLTVL.

V usage is TRBV19 and J usage is TRBJ1-4; no clear D gene. Trimming took off 5 bases at V and 0 bases at J, with 7 bases between the two ends. This CDR3 comprises 14 residues. Germline CDR1 reads LNHDA; CDR2 reads SQIVND (reference sequence). CDR3 region: CASSQLTTNEKLFF. CDR3 nucleotide sequence: TGTGCCAGTAGTCAACTCACAACTAATGAAAAACTGTTTTTT.

Note on this clone: At one of its ends the junction is not consistent with the germline gene, which may arise from a read error. The chain links TRBV5-1 to TRBJ1-1, with D perhaps TRBD1 (6 bases). CDR3 length: 16 residues. The germline gives CDR1 SGHRS, CDR2 YFSETQ. The CDR3 spells CAGSYSPGQQNTEAFF. The CDR3 nucleotides are TGCGCCGGCAGCTACTCCCCAGGACAGCAGAACACTGAAGCTTTCTTT. The full variable domain, completed using reference TRBV5-1 and TRBJ1-1, is KAGVTQTPRYLIKTRGQQVTLSCSPISGHRSVSWYQQTPGQGLQFLFEYFSETQRNKGNFPGRFSGRQFSNSRSEMNVSTLELGDSALYLCAGSYSPGQQNTEAFFGQGTRLTVV.

The chain has TRBV2 and TRBJ2-1, with 13 nucleotides matching TRBD2. The CDR3 runs to 16 residues. The J segment lost 0 bases and the V segment lost 5 bases, leaving 1 base of the junction unmatched. Germline V gene sequence: CDR1 SNHLY, CDR2 FYNNEI. CDR3 nucleotides: TGTGCCAGCAGTCGGACTAGCGGGGGCTCCTACAATGAGCAGTTCTTC. Its protein product is CASSRTSGGSYNEQFF.

This clone was observed once. This chain joins TRBV6-5 and TRBJ2-2; weak D call: TRBD1 (6 bases). This CDR3 has 13 residues. Germline CDR1 reads MNHEY; CDR2 reads SVGAGI. V gave up 6 bases and J gave up 3 bases, with 8 bases separating them. CDR3 residues: CASRNRDTGELFF. In DNA, the CDR3 is TGTGCCAGCAGGAACAGGGACACCGGGGAGCTGTTTTTT.

CDR3 sequence reads: CASSPRQISNSPLHF. CDR3 sequence (DNA): TGTGCCAGCTCACCAAGACAGATTTCTAATTCACCCCTCCACTTT. V and J are TRBV18 and TRBJ1-6; tentative D call: TRBD1 (5 bases). Trimming pared 2 bases from V and 6 bases from J, leaving 11 bases between. Germline V lookup: CDR1 KGHSH, CDR2 LQKENI. This CDR3 is 15 amino acids long.

The chain uses TRBV7-2 and TRBJ2-7; TRBD2 agrees at 10 bases. Germline V gene data show CDR1 as SGHTA and CDR2 as FQGNSA. The length of the CDR3 is 18 residues. Losses at the gene ends were 0 bases for V and 0 bases for J; bases not matched to a gene: 8. CDR3 sequence reads: CASSLALAGATSSYEQYF. In DNA, the CDR3 is TGTGCCAGCAGCTTAGCCCTAGCGGGGGCCACGAGCTCCTACGAGCAGTACTTC.

The chain uses TRBV2 and TRBJ2-1, with D tentatively TRBD2 (6 bases). CDR3 length equals 15 residues. Germline V gene lookup returns CDR1 SNHLY and CDR2 FYNNEI. V was cut by 6 bases and J by 8 bases, with 20 bases left in between. CDR3 sequence: CASRGLAGRGYEQFF. CDR3 sequence (DNA): TGTGCCAGCAGGGGACTGGCGGGCCGAGGGTATGAGCAGTTCTTC.

This clone was detected only a few times. V gene TRBV10-2 combines with J gene TRBJ2-5, with TRBD2 matching 12 bases. V shed 6 bases and J 4 bases; nucleotides not matched to a gene: 3. Germline V CDR1 and CDR2: WSHSY, SAAADI. CDR3 length: 14 amino acids. The CDR3 sequence is CASRVTSGGETQYF. The CDR3 DNA is TGCGCCAGCAGGGTGACTAGCGGGGGAGAGACCCAGTACTTC.

The V gene is TRBV27, the J gene TRBJ2-7, with D unresolved. Per germline, CDR1 MNHEY and CDR2 SMNVEV (reference sequence). The V end lost 3 bases, the J end lost 2 bases, and 8 bases lay between the germline ends. There are 13 residues in the CDR3. The CDR3 region has the DNA TGTGCCAGCAGTTTTGGCAGAACCTACGAGCAGTACTTC. Protein: CASSFGRTYEQYF.

About this clone: One end of the junction does not line up with germline, which may come from a read error. The V and J genes are TRBV6-6 and TRBJ1-2; 8 bases match TRBD1. Germline CDR1 reads MNHNY; CDR2 reads SVGAGI (reference sequence). The CDR3 spans 11 residues. The CDR3 DNA follows: TGTGCCAGCAGTACCGACAGGGGTACCGCCTTC. Encoded protein: CASSTDRGTAF.

V and J are TRBV2 and TRBJ1-3; no clear D gene. V was cut by 1 base and J by 1 base, with 5 bases left in between. The CDR3 runs 14 residues. Germline V lookup: CDR1 SNHLY, CDR2 FYNNEI. This CDR3 is CASSEEASGNTIYF. In DNA form, the CDR3 reads TGTGCCAGCAGTGAAGAAGCTTCTGGAAACACCATATATTTT.

This clone was detected only once. This CDR3 is also generated by other DNA sequences in the sample. The chain employs TRBV30 and TRBJ1-2; D call uncertain. Germline loops: CDR1 GTSNPN, CDR2 SVGIG (reference sequence). CDR3 length: 11 amino acids. Trimming took 0 bases from V and 8 from J, leaving 7 bases between them. The CDR3 sequence: CAWSVGGGYTF. CDR3 coding DNA: TGTGCCTGGAGTGTTGGTGGCGGCTACACCTTC.

V is TRBV6-6 and J is TRBJ2-1; D ambiguous. The V gene's germline CDR1 is MNHNY and CDR2 SVGAGI (reference sequence). The V end lost 7 bases, the J end lost 7 bases, and 17 bases lay between the germline ends. CDR3 size: 14 residues. CDR3 DNA: TGTGCCAGCACCCCGCGGTCCGTCGGGAATGAGCAGTTCTTC. It specifies CASTPRSVGNEQFF.

This clone was seen a handful of times. The chain carries TRBV5-4 and TRBJ1-1; TRBD1 matches at 10 bases. CDR1 and CDR2 from the germline V gene are SGHNT and YYREEE (reference sequence). The ends lost 7 bases at V and 0 bases at J; junction bases unmatched: 21. CDR3 size: 20 residues. CDR3 sequence (DNA): TGTGCCAGCTATATACGGGACAGGGGATCCCTATCCCGTCTGAACACTGAAGCTTTCTTT. Residues: CASYIRDRGSLSRLNTEAFF.

There are a few counts of this clone. J is TRBJ1-5 and V is TRBV25-1, with D maybe TRBD1 (6 bases). This CDR3 is built from 14 residues. Germline V CDR1 and CDR2: MGHDK, SYGVNS. Trimming stripped 6 bases from V and 4 bases from J, with 13 bases between. CDR3 sequence (DNA): TGTGCCAGCAGCAGGGAGGGGGATAATCAGCCCCAGCATTTT. Its translation: CASSREGDNQPQHF.

The chain combines TRBV7-6 with TRBJ1-4; D unclear. The CDR3 has 15 amino acids. V dropped 1 base and J dropped 2 bases, with 8 bases sitting between them. Per germline, CDR1 SGHVS and CDR2 FNYEAQ. The CDR3 region is CASSLEGGTNEKLFF. The CDR3 DNA reads TGTGCCAGCAGCTTAGAGGGCGGGACTAATGAAAAACTGTTTTTT. Full variable domain (outside the CDR3, taken from reference TRBV7-6 and TRBJ1-4): GAGVSQSPRYKVTKRGQDVALRCDPISGHVSLYWYRQALGQGPEFLTYFNYEAQQDKSGLPNDRFSAERPEGSISTLTIQRTEQRDSAMYRCASSLEGGTNEKLFFGSGTQLSVL.

V is TRBV6-5 and J is TRBJ1-1; D might be TRBD1 (6 bases). The germline CDR1 and CDR2 sequences are MNHEY and SVGAGI. There are 15 residues in the CDR3. The V end lost 0 bases, the J end lost 2 bases, and 10 bases lay between the germline ends. This chain's CDR3 is CASSYSGATNTEAFF. In nucleotides, the CDR3 is TGTGCCAGCAGTTACTCGGGGGCCACAAACACTGAAGCTTTCTTT.

The rearrangement links TRBV5-1 to TRBJ2-3, with 11 nucleotides matching TRBD2. J lost 4 bases, V lost 2 bases, and 3 bases had no gene match. This CDR3 has 15 amino acids. Germline V gene lookup returns CDR1 SGHRS and CDR2 YFSETQ. The CDR3 DNA sequence: TGCGCCAGCAGCTTAACTAGCGGGAGACCAGATACGCAGTATTTT. Protein: CASSLTSGRPDTQYF. Full variable domain (rest looked up from reference TRBV5-1 and TRBJ2-3): KAGVTQTPRYLIKTRGQQVTLSCSPISGHRSVSWYQQTPGQGLQFLFEYFSETQRNKGNFPGRFSGRQFSNSRSEMNVSTLELGDSALYLCASSLTSGRPDTQYFGPGTRLTVL.

The CDR3 DNA is TGTGCCAGCAGCTTAGGTGGCGGGGGCTACACCTTC. This translates into CASSLGGGGYTF. This rearrangement joins TRBV7-3 to TRBJ1-2; D is uncertain. This CDR3 is built from 12 residues. V lost 2 bases and J 8 bases, leaving 9 bases between the germline ends. Per the germline V gene, CDR1 is SGHTA and CDR2 is FQGTGA.

The genes are TRBV30 and TRBJ2-1; the match to TRBD1 covers 8 bases. The CDR3 covers 14 residues. The V segment lost 3 bases and the J segment 6 bases; nucleotides outside the gene matches: 7. Germline assignment: CDR1 GTSNPN and CDR2 SVGIG (reference sequence). The CDR3 DNA follows: TGTGCCTGGAGGAGAACAGGGGGGAGCAATGAGCAGTTCTTC. Its translation is CAWRRTGGSNEQFF.